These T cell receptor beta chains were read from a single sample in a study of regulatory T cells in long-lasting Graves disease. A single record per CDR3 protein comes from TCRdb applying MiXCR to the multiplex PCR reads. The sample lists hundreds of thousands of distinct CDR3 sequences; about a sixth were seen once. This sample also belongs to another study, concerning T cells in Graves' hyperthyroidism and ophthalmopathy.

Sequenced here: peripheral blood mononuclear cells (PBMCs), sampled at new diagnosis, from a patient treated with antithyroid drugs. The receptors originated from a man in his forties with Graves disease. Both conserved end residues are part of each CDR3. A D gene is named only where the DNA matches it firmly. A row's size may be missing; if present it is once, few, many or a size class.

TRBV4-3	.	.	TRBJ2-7	TGCGCCAGCAGCCAAGGCGGGGGCGCCTACGAGCAGTACTTC	CASSQGGGAYEQYF
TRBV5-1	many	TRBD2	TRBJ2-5	TGCGCCAGCAGCTCGGGGGGACTAGCGGGGGGGTCCGGCGAGACCCAGTACTTC	CASSSGGLAGGSGETQYF
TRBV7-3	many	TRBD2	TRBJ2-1	TGTGCCAGCAGCTTAACGAGGACTAGCGGGGGGGGAAATGAGCAGTTCTTC	CASSLTRTSGGGNEQFF
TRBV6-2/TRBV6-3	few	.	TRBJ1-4	TGTGCCAGCAGTTACTCGAAATACTATTCAACTAATGAAAAACTGTTTTTT	CASSYSKYYSTNEKLFF
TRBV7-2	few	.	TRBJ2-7	TGTGCCAGCAGCTTAGATTTCGGGACGGGGGTCACGAACTTC	CASSLDFGTGVTNF
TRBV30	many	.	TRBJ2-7	TGTGCCTGGAGTGTAACCAGGGTTCGGGTCGAGCAGTACTTC	CAWSVTRVRVEQYF
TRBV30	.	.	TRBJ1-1	TGTGCCTGGAGTGTGTGGGCTGAAGCTTTCTTT	CAWSVWAEAFF
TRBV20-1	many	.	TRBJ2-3	TGCAGTGCTAGCCCACTTTCTGACGCGGGGAGCCCCCATCTCACAGATACGCAGTATTTT	CSASPLSDAGSPHLTDTQYF
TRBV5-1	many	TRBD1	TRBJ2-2	TGCGCCAGCAGCTGGGGACAGGCGAGCACCGGGGAGCTGTTTTTT	CASSWGQASTGELFF
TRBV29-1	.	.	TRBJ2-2	TGCAGCGTTGACAGGGGTCGGACCGGGGAGCTGTTTTTT	CSVDRGRTGELFF
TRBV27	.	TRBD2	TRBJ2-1	TGTGCCAGCAGTCTAGCGGGGGGGCCGCGGAATGAGCAGTTCTTC	CASSLAGGPRNEQFF
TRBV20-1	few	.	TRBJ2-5	TGCAGTGCTAGTCGGGGGGCGGAAGAGACCCAGTACTTC	CSASRGAEETQYF
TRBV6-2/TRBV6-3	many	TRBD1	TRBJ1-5	TGTGCCAGCAGTCCAGGGGGAGGCAATCAGCCCCAGCATTTT	CASSPGGGNQPQHF
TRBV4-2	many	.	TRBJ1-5	TGTGCCAGCAGCAAATTCAGGGGTGATGGGTCTCAGCCCCAGCATTTT	CASSKFRGDGSQPQHF
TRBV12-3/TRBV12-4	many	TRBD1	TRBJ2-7	TGTGCCAGCAGTAGTAAGGGACAGGGGATAAACTACGAGCAGTACTTC	CASSSKGQGINYEQYF
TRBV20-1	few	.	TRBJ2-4	TGCAGTGCTAGAAAGGCTGTAGCCAAAAACATTCAGTACTTC	CSARKAVAKNIQYF
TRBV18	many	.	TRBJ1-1	TGTGCCAGCTCACCAAAGGGCGGAGGACCGAACACTGAAGCTTTCTTT	CASSPKGGGPNTEAFF
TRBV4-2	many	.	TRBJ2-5	TGTGCCAGCAGCCAAGATCTGGTGAGCCAAGAGACCCAGTACTTC	CASSQDLVSQETQYF
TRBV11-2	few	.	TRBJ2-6	TGTGCCAGCAGCTTAGATCTTTCCTCTGGGGCCAACGTCCTGACTTTC	CASSLDLSSGANVLTF
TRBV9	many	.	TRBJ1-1	TGTGCCAGCAGCGTAGGGGGGAGGACGACTGAAGCTTTCTTT	CASSVGGRTTEAFF
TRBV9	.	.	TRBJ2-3	TGTGCCAGCAGCGCCCCCCGGGCTGGAGGGCTCGCAGATACGCAGTATTTT	CASSAPRAGGLADTQYF
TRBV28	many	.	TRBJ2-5	TGTGCCAGCAGTCCAGGGACCGGTTTGAAGACCCAGTACTTC	CASSPGTGLKTQYF
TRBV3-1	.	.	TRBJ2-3	TGTGCCAGCAGCCAAGAGAGCAGGGGGGCAGGAGATACGCAGTATTTT	CASSQESRGAGDTQYF
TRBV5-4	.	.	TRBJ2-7	TGTGCCAGCAGCTTGGGGGCGGACAGCGCCTACGAGCAGTACTTC	CASSLGADSAYEQYF
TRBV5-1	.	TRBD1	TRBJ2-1	TGCGCCAGCAGCTTGGCTGGGACAGGGGGCGATGAGCAGTTCTTC	CASSLAGTGGDEQFF
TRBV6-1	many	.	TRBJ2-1	TGTGCCAGCAGCGCCTCCGGGGCAGCTAGCCTCAATGAGCAGTTCTTC	CASSASGAASLNEQFF
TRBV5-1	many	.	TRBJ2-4	TGCGCCAGCAGCTCCGGCGTGGCCAAAAACATTCAGTACTTC	CASSSGVAKNIQYF
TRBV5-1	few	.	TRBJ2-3	TGCGCCAGCAGCGGGCCGCTAGATACGCAGTATTTT	CASSGPLDTQYF
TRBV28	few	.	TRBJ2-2	TGTGCCAGCAGTCTCGGACAGGGACTAAACACCGGGGAGCTGTTTTTT	CASSLGQGLNTGELFF
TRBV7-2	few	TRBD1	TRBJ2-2	TGTGCCAGCAGCCGCACCGGGACAGATGCCGGGGAGCTGTTTTTT	CASSRTGTDAGELFF
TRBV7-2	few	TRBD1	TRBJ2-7	TGTGCCAGCAGCCCTACCGGGACAGAGTACCACGAGCAGTACTTC	CASSPTGTEYHEQYF
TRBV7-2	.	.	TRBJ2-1	TGTGCCAGCAGCTTAGTGACAGTCAATGAGCAGTTCTTC	CASSLVTVNEQFF